These T cell receptor beta chains were read from a single sample in a study of T cell responses to AZD1222 COVID-19 vaccine. TCRdb's copy holds only in-frame clones and misses some; the assay was immunoSEQ multiplex PCR. The data hold some 200,000 clones, with roughly 92% observed a single time. The specimen was peripheral blood, collected 28 days after the second dose of the MenACWY control vaccine. The receptor source for this set is an adult who received the MenACWY meningococcal vaccine as a control. Each CDR3 is given with its conserved first and last residue. A D gene is named only where the DNA matches it firmly. Size values are once, few and many counts, or a class for expanded clones, and some rows have none.

TRBJ1-1 | - | TRBV3-1/TRBV3-2 | TRBD1 | TGTGCCAGCAGTCTTGGACAGGGCCCGATGAACACTGAAGCTTTCTTT | CASSLGQGPMNTEAFF
TRBJ2-3 | - | TRBV6-5 | - | TGTGCCAGCAGTTACTCGATCATAGATACGCAGTATTTT | CASSYSIIDTQYF
TRBJ1-2 | - | TRBV12-5 | - | TGTGCTAGTGGTTTGGCTAACTATGGCTACACCTTC | CASGLANYGYTF
TRBJ1-1 | - | TRBV5-8 | TRBD1 | TGTGCCAGCAGCTCGGGTAGGGGGCGGACTGAAGCTTTCTTT | CASSSGRGRTEAFF
TRBJ1-6 | - | TRBV7-3 | - | TGTGCCAGCAGCTTAACGTTGAGCGATTCACCCCTCCACTTT | CASSLTLSDSPLHF
TRBJ1-2 | - | TRBV7-2 | - | TGTGCCAGCAGGACGCTACAGGCTTATGGCTACACCTTC | CASRTLQAYGYTF
TRBJ2-7 | - | TRBV7-8 | TRBD2 | TGTGCCAGCAGCTTAGCCGGGGCGGGAGGAAACTACGAGCAGTACTTC | CASSLAGAGGNYEQYF
TRBJ2-2 | - | TRBV6-2/TRBV6-3 | TRBD2 | TGTGCCAGCAGTCCCCTAGCGGTTATCACCGGGGAGCTGTTTTTT | CASSPLAVITGELFF
TRBJ2-5 | - | TRBV18 | - | TGTGCCAGCTCACCAAGTAAGGGTGGGCAAGAGACCCAGTACTTC | CASSPSKGGQETQYF
TRBJ2-6 | - | TRBV15 | TRBD1 | TGTGCCACCAGCAGTAGACCGGGACAGGGAACGGGGGCCAACGTCCTGACTTTC | CATSSRPGQGTGANVLTF
TRBJ1-3 | - | TRBV19 | - | TGTGCCAGTAGGTACGGCCGGGACGCTTCACGAGTTTCTGGAAACACCATATATTTT | CASRYGRDASRVSGNTIYF
TRBJ1-2 | once | TRBV5-1 | TRBD1 | TGCGCCAGCAGCAGCCAACTAGGGGGCAGTGGCTATGGCTACACCTTC | CASSSQLGGSGYGYTF
TRBJ1-2 | - | TRBV3-1/TRBV3-2 | - | TGTGCCAGCAGCCGCGGGGGAGGTCTAGGGTATGGCTACACCTTC | CASSRGGGLGYGYTF
TRBJ1-1 | - | TRBV13 | - | TGTGCCAGCAGCTTAGTCGGTAGGGCTGAAGCTTTCTTT | CASSLVGRAEAFF
TRBJ2-3 | - | TRBV5-8 | TRBD2 | TGTGCCAGCAGCTCGCGATTTGGACTAGCGGGAGCAGATACGCAGTATTTT | CASSSRFGLAGADTQYF
TRBJ2-3 | - | TRBV12-3/TRBV12-4 | - | TGTGCCAGCCGGGAGCGAGGCACAGATACGCAGTATTTT | CASRERGTDTQYF
TRBJ1-2 | - | TRBV19 | - | TGTGCCGGACGGGGCTGGGGCTATGGCTACACCTTC | CAGRGWGYGYTF
TRBJ1-5 | - | TRBV6-2/TRBV6-3 | - | TGTGCCAGCAGTTACGTGGGCAATCAGCCCCAGCATTTT | CASSYVGNQPQHF
TRBJ2-1 | - | TRBV19 | - | TGTGCCAGTAGTATAACGCTAGTAAATGAGCAGTTCTTC | CASSITLVNEQFF
TRBJ2-3 | once | TRBV3-1/TRBV3-2 | - | TGTGCCAGCAGCCCCCAACCCAGCACAGATACGCAGTATTTT | CASSPQPSTDTQYF
TRBJ2-2 | once | TRBV7-7 | TRBD2 | TGTGCTAGCAGCCGGACTAGCGGGGAATCCGGGGAGCTGTTTTTT | CASSRTSGESGELFF
TRBJ1-4 | - | TRBV14 | - | TGTGCCAGCAGCCTTTCGGGACGTCAGGATGAAAAACTGTTTTTT | CASSLSGRQDEKLFF